The 29 T cell receptor beta chains listed next were all sequenced from one sample in a study of shared clonotypes between healthy human individuals. Measured with immunoSEQ multiplex PCR; TCRdb has only the in-frame clones, and not every one. Of roughly 2 million clones in the sample, 85% to 95% were seen once. Sequencing input: naive CD4+ T cells sorted from blood. Subset given: CD45RA+ positively selected. All receptors come from a man between 18 and 35 years old in good health.

This rearrangement joins TRBV7-8 to TRBJ2-7; the match to TRBD2 covers 7 bases. CDR1 and CDR2 (germline): SGHVS, FQNEAQ. Trimming removed 4 bases from V and 2 bases from J; junction bases left unmatched: 8. The CDR3 covers 15 residues. In DNA form, the CDR3 reads TGTGCCAGCAGCTCAAGTCGGGCGGGGGCCTACGAGCAGTACTTC. This codes for CASSSSRAGAYEQYF.

The chain employs TRBV18 and TRBJ1-5; 9 bases match TRBD1. The CDR3 has 16 residues. Germline CDR1 is KGHSH and CDR2 is LQKENI. With V trimmed by 5 bases and J by 3 bases, 8 bases remained unmatched. The CDR3 bases are TGTGCCAGCTCAGAGCAGACAGGGGGGTCCAATCAGCCCCAGCATTTT. This codes for CASSEQTGGSNQPQHF.

The gene calls are TRBV10-3 and TRBJ2-7; D unresolved. The CDR3 has 12 amino acids. V dropped 10 bases and J dropped 0 bases, with 10 bases sitting between them. Germline-derived CDR1 and CDR2 are ENHRY and SYGVKD. CDR3 in amino acids: CATQTSSYEQYF. Written as DNA, the CDR3 is TGTGCCACACAGACAAGCTCCTACGAGCAGTACTTC.

This clone has just one count. This sequence joins TRBV9 and TRBJ2-2; tentatively, D is TRBD2 (6 bases). Germline CDR1 reads SGDLS; CDR2 reads YYNGEE. V dropped 4 bases and J dropped 6 bases, with 22 bases sitting between them. The CDR3 extends over 17 amino acids. CDR3 in amino acids: CASSPRERGMSAGELFF. The DNA of the CDR3 is TGTGCCAGCAGCCCACGGGAGAGAGGAATGTCGGCCGGGGAGCTGTTTTTT.

This sequence joins TRBV6-5 and TRBJ1-2, with a possible D match to TRBD1 (5 bases). The CDR3 runs 15 residues. The germline V gene has CDR1 MNHEY and CDR2 SVGAGI. V was cut by 5 bases and J by 4 bases, with 17 bases left in between. As DNA, the CDR3 is TGTGCCAGCAGTCCCTACCCCCGGGACGGCTATGGCTACACCTTC. This encodes CASSPYPRDGYGYTF.

The rearrangement joins TRBV6-5 to TRBJ1-6; D gene uncertain. Between the trimmed V and J ends, which lost 2 bases and 7 bases, there was a span of 6 bases. Germline V gene data show CDR1 as MNHEY and CDR2 as SVGAGI. The CDR3 totals 13 residues. The CDR3 nucleotides are TGTGCCAGCAGTTACCAGAACAATTCACCCCTCCACTTT. It codes for CASSYQNNSPLHF.

Of note for this clone: The identical CDR3 is also encoded by other nucleotide sequences in the sample. This chain joins TRBV5-6 and TRBJ2-7; D is unclear. This CDR3 has 11 residues. Germline V CDR1 and CDR2: SGHDT, YYEEEE. V lost 4 bases, J lost 3 bases, and 5 bases lay in between. The CDR3 sequence: CASSTVYEQYF. CDR3 DNA: TGTGCCAGCAGCACGGTCTACGAGCAGTACTTC.

This clone was counted at least ten times. The same CDR3 is also encoded by other DNA sequences in this sample. The chain recombines TRBV18 with TRBJ2-5; unclear D gene. Germline V CDR1 and CDR2: KGHSH, LQKENI. The length of the CDR3 is 13 residues. Trimming removed 3 bases at V and 1 base at J, with 6 bases between. In nucleotides, the CDR3 is TGTGCCAGCTCACCCCTGTCCCAAGAGACCCAGTACTTC. Its protein product is CASSPLSQETQYF.

This clone has just a few counts. J is TRBJ2-3 and V is TRBV9; D remains ambiguous. V lost 0 bases and J lost 2, with 4 bases in between. Germline values: CDR1 SGDLS, CDR2 YYNGEE. This CDR3 comprises 13 residues. CDR3 loop: CASSVDDTDTQYF. The CDR3 region has the DNA TGTGCCAGCAGCGTAGATGACACAGATACGCAGTATTTT.

V and J are TRBV5-1 and TRBJ2-7; 12 bases match TRBD2. Germline values: CDR1 SGHRS, CDR2 YFSETQ. The CDR3 runs to 14 residues. After removal of 4 bases from V and 6 bases from J, the junction contained 5 bases not matched to a gene. CDR3 amino acids: CASSPRLAGAEQYF. The DNA of the CDR3 is TGCGCCAGCAGCCCTAGACTAGCGGGAGCCGAGCAGTACTTC.

V usage is TRBV2 and J usage is TRBJ1-6; no reliable D call. This CDR3 region has 14 residues. The V gene's germline CDR1 is SNHLY and CDR2 FYNNEI. Deletions cut 0 bases from V and 10 bases from J, with 10 bases between. CDR3 protein: CASSEAVVWSPLHF. CDR3 bases: TGTGCCAGCAGTGAAGCGGTTGTATGGTCACCCCTCCACTTT.

This clone was seen once. The sample carries other DNA sequences with the same CDR3. The J gene is TRBJ1-3, the V gene TRBV30; 9 nucleotides match TRBD1. V dropped 2 bases and J dropped 5; count of bases not matched to a gene: 4. Germline V gene sequence: CDR1 GTSNPN, CDR2 SVGIG (reference sequence). The CDR3 is 14 amino acids. The CDR3 DNA is TGTGCCTGGAGTCCGGGACAGGGAAGAAACACCATATATTTT. This sequence encodes CAWSPGQGRNTIYF.

This chain uses TRBV5-6 with TRBJ1-5; 9 bases are a match to TRBD1. CDR3 size: 15 residues. CDR1 and CDR2 (germline): SGHDT, YYEEEE. After removal of 5 bases from V and 9 bases from J, the junction contained 12 bases not matched to a gene. Written as DNA, the CDR3 is TGTGCCAGCAGTTCGGACAGGGGACTAGGACGGCCCCAGCATTTT. Its translation: CASSSDRGLGRPQHF.

This clone was observed a handful of times. The J gene is TRBJ2-1, the V gene TRBV11-2; 10 nucleotides agree with TRBD2. V was clipped by 5 bases and J by 0 bases; unmatched bases: 1. Germline CDR1 reads SGHAT; CDR2 reads FQNNGV. The CDR3 contains 15 residues. The CDR3 DNA follows: TGTGCCAGCAGCCCTAGCGGGAGCTCCTACAATGAGCAGTTCTTC. Translation gives CASSPSGSSYNEQFF.

V gene TRBV7-8 combines with J gene TRBJ1-3; D call uncertain. V lost 3 bases and J 0 bases, leaving 9 bases between the germline ends. The CDR3 is 15 residues long. Germline CDR1 is SGHVS and CDR2 is FQNEAQ. This CDR3 reads CASSLEGSSGNTIYF. For the CDR3, the DNA is TGTGCCAGCAGCTTGGAAGGCAGCTCTGGAAACACCATATATTTT.

This chain uses TRBV27 with TRBJ1-1; possible D gene TRBD1, 5 bases. The CDR3 runs 13 residues. Trimming removed 5 bases at V and 5 bases at J, with 12 bases between. CDR1 and CDR2 (germline): MNHEY, SMNVEV (reference sequence). CDR3 bases: TGTGCCAGCAGTACGGGGCGCAGGACTGAAGCTTTCTTT. Translating gives CASSTGRRTEAFF.

This clone was counted once. The gene calls are TRBV9 and TRBJ2-3, with a weak D call TRBD2 (6 bases). Germline V lookup: CDR1 SGDLS, CDR2 YYNGEE. CDR3 length: 15 amino acids. V was trimmed by 0 bases and J by 5 bases, leaving 13 bases between them. The DNA for the CDR3 is TGTGCCAGCAGCGTAGGTGGAGGGGAGGTAGATACGCAGTATTTT. This gives the protein CASSVGGGEVDTQYF.

The chain links TRBV5-4 to TRBJ2-5; D assignment may be TRBD1 or TRBD2 (6 bases each). V lost 5 bases and J 5 bases, leaving 13 bases between the germline ends. The germline V gene has CDR1 SGHNT and CDR2 YYREEE (reference sequence). The CDR3 loop spans 13 amino acids. The CDR3 protein is CASSIGGGETQYF. The CDR3 nucleotides are TGTGCCAGCAGTATAGGAGGGGGGGAGACCCAGTACTTC.

CDR3 nucleotide sequence: TGTGCCAGCAGTCATGCCGGGGGTCTCAATGAAAAACTGTTTTTT. This codes for CASSHAGGLNEKLFF. V gene TRBV6-6 combines with J gene TRBJ1-4; weak D call: TRBD1 (5 bases). Trimming took off 5 bases at V and 5 bases at J, with 15 bases between the two ends. CDR1 and CDR2 from the germline V gene are MNHNY and SVGAGI (reference sequence). The CDR3 sequence is 15 residues long.

This sequence joins TRBV7-8 and TRBJ1-3; D is possibly TRBD1 (5 bases). Looked up from germline, CDR1 is SGHVS and CDR2 is FQNEAQ. The V gene lost 4 bases and the J gene lost 3 bases, with 10 bases spanning the gap. The CDR3 totals 14 residues. The CDR3 nucleotides are TGTGCCAGCAGCTCCAGGGAAAATGGAAACACCATATATTTT. As protein: CASSSRENGNTIYF.

The chain recombines TRBV5-4 with TRBJ1-1; perhaps TRBD1 as D (5 bases). Looked up from germline, CDR1 is SGHNT and CDR2 is YYREEE (reference sequence). Between the trimmed V and J ends, which lost 4 bases and 2 bases, there was a span of 18 bases. This CDR3 is built from 16 residues. The CDR3 sequence: CASSPLGRGGNTEAFF. In nucleotides, the CDR3 is TGTGCCAGCAGCCCTCTAGGGAGGGGAGGAAACACTGAAGCTTTCTTT.

The gene calls are TRBV2 and TRBJ1-1, with D unclear. Germline V gene lookup returns CDR1 SNHLY and CDR2 FYNNEI. V lost 3 bases, J lost 0 bases, and 8 bases lay in between. This CDR3 contains 14 residues. The CDR3, as DNA: TGTGCCAGCAGTGACAGGTTCATGAACACTGAAGCTTTCTTT. Residues: CASSDRFMNTEAFF. Combining the CDR3 with reference TRBV2 and TRBJ1-1 gives the whole variable domain EPEVTQTPSHQVTQMGQEVILRCVPISNHLYFYWYRQILGQKVEFLVSFYNNEISEKSEIFDDQFSVERPDGSNFTLKIRSTKLEDSAMYFCASSDRFMNTEAFFGQGTRLTVV.

The rearrangement links TRBV6-5 to TRBJ2-1; 7 bases are a match to TRBD2. The CDR3 has 15 residues. V shed 6 bases, J shed 11 bases, and the junction held 16 bases outside the gene matches. From germline, CDR1 is MNHEY and CDR2 SVGAGI. The CDR3 sequence: CASSPSRDYPTKQFF. DNA for the CDR3: TGTGCCAGCAGCCCTAGCCGGGACTATCCAACGAAGCAGTTCTTC.

About this clone itself: The junction departs from the called germline gene at one end, perhaps through a read error. The gene calls are TRBV5-4 and TRBJ1-5, with 7 bases matching TRBD1. The CDR3 contains 18 residues. The germline gives CDR1 SGHNT, CDR2 YYREEE (reference sequence). CDR3 sequence: CASSQDLSGTASNQPQHF. CDR3 nucleotide sequence: TGCGCCAGCAGCCAAGATCTTTCCGGGACAGCGTCAAATCAGCCCCAGCATTTT.

The rearrangement uses TRBV28 and TRBJ1-2; perhaps TRBD1 as D (5 bases). Trimming pared 7 bases from V and 8 bases from J, leaving 17 bases between. Germline values: CDR1 MDHEN, CDR2 SYDVKM. CDR3 length equals 13 residues. The DNA of the CDR3 is TGTGCCAGCACCCCCTCCCGGGGGTTGGGCTACACCTTC. Its protein is CASTPSRGLGYTF.

This sequence joins TRBV27 and TRBJ2-7, with 12 positions matching TRBD2. CDR3 length equals 16 residues. V trimming: 7 bases; J trimming: 4 bases; junction bases outside the gene matches: 11. Germline values: CDR1 MNHEY, CDR2 SMNVEV (reference sequence). CDR3 residues: CASNLAGGPGVYEQYF. CDR3 in DNA: TGTGCCAGCAACCTAGCGGGAGGGCCAGGTGTTTACGAGCAGTACTTC.

The chain joins TRBV4-3 to TRBJ1-2, with D perhaps TRBD1 (6 bases). In germline, CDR1 is LGHNA, CDR2 YSLEER. V dropped 4 bases and J dropped 4 bases, with 16 bases sitting between them. The CDR3 has 15 amino acids. The CDR3 loop is CASSLSAGHFYGYTF. In nucleotides, the CDR3 is TGCGCCAGCAGCCTGAGTGCGGGACACTTCTATGGCTACACCTTC.

The chain is built from TRBV7-2 and TRBJ2-7; 10 nucleotides align to TRBD1. The V gene's germline CDR1 is SGHTA and CDR2 FQGNSA. This CDR3 is 16 amino acids long. V trimming: 5 bases; J trimming: 4 bases; junction bases outside the gene matches: 11. CDR3 sequence reads: CASSLIADRGLYEQYF. The DNA of the CDR3 is TGTGCCAGCAGCCTTATAGCCGACAGGGGGCTTTACGAGCAGTACTTC.

In its sample, this clone was seen once. The rearrangement uses TRBV15 and TRBJ1-2; D uncertain. Trimming shortened V by 1 base and J by 7 bases, and 10 bases separated the two germline ends. The germline CDR1 and CDR2 sequences are LNHNV and YYDKDF (reference sequence). CDR3 length: 13 amino acids. CDR3 bases: TGTGCCACCAGCAGAGCCTACGACGGTGGCTACACCTTC. This translates into CATSRAYDGGYTF.